A selection of T cell receptor beta chains follows, all from one sample in a study of low-dose radiotherapy and immunotherapy resistance in tumors. Via MiXCR, TCRdb re-called the reads, giving one row per CDR3 protein. The top ten hold approximately 10% of the sample, which has some 71,000 distinct CDR3 sequences, around a third seen once. The sample here was PBMCs, taken before treatment. The source is a female donor with ovarian cancer. Each CDR3 is given with its conserved first and last residue. A D gene is named only where the DNA matches it firmly. Size is stated for part of the rows, as once, few or many counts, or as a class when the clone is expanded.

CDR3aa: CASRLRGASGRAEVWEQYF; CDR3nt: TGTGCCAGCAGGTTACGGGGGGCTAGCGGGAGGGCCGAGGTGTGGGAGCAGTACTTC; j_gene: TRBJ2-7; abundance: .; v_gene: TRBV11-2; d_gene: TRBD2
CDR3aa: CASSLGSSGGSETQYF; CDR3nt: TGTGCCAGCAGCTTAGGATCCAGCGGGGGTTCAGAGACCCAGTACTTC; j_gene: TRBJ2-5; abundance: many; v_gene: TRBV7-9; d_gene: TRBD2
CDR3aa: CASSPWGQGADTQYF; CDR3nt: TGTGCCAGCAGCCCCTGGGGACAGGGGGCGGATACGCAGTATTTT; j_gene: TRBJ2-3; abundance: once; v_gene: TRBV25-1; d_gene: TRBD1
CDR3aa: CASSRAVSSYNEQFF; CDR3nt: TGTGCCAGCAGCCGAGCGGTTTCCTCCTACAATGAGCAGTTCTTC; j_gene: TRBJ2-1; abundance: few; v_gene: TRBV11-3; d_gene: .
CDR3aa: CATNGREDRYNEQFF; CDR3nt: TGTGCCACCAATGGGCGGGAGGATCGATACAATGAGCAGTTCTTC; j_gene: TRBJ2-1; abundance: many; v_gene: TRBV24-1; d_gene: TRBD2
CDR3aa: CASSAVSGSGTDTQYF; CDR3nt: TGTGCCAGCAGCGCTGTTAGCGGGAGTGGAACAGATACGCAGTATTTT; j_gene: TRBJ2-3; abundance: many; v_gene: TRBV9; d_gene: TRBD2
CDR3aa: CASSQVSGAETQYF; CDR3nt: TGTGCCAGCAGCCAAGTTTCAGGAGCAGAGACCCAGTACTTC; j_gene: TRBJ2-5; abundance: many; v_gene: TRBV3-1; d_gene: .
CDR3aa: CASSEARYYGTGELFF; CDR3nt: TGTGCCAGCAGTGAAGCGAGATATTACGGGACCGGGGAGCTGTTTTTT; j_gene: TRBJ2-2; abundance: many; v_gene: TRBV6-2/TRBV6-3; d_gene: .
CDR3aa: CSARDRYLAGVETQYF; CDR3nt: TGCAGTGCTAGAGATCGGTACCTAGCGGGAGTTGAGACCCAGTACTTC; j_gene: TRBJ2-5; abundance: .; v_gene: TRBV20-1; d_gene: TRBD2
CDR3aa: CASRGLAGALSYNEQFF; CDR3nt: TGCGCCAGCAGGGGACTAGCGGGGGCCCTCTCCTACAATGAGCAGTTCTTC; j_gene: TRBJ2-1; abundance: many; v_gene: TRBV5-1; d_gene: TRBD2
CDR3aa: CASRQRPSDGLNTEAFLF; CDR3nt: TGCGCCAGCAGACAGCGGCCGTCGGACGGATTGAACACTGAAGCTTTTCTCTTT; j_gene: TRBJ1-1; abundance: few; v_gene: TRBV1; d_gene: .
CDR3aa: CASSLEGRTYNEQFF; CDR3nt: TGTGCCAGCAGCTTGGAGGGACGGACCTACAATGAGCAGTTCTTC; j_gene: TRBJ2-1; abundance: .; v_gene: TRBV11-2; d_gene: .
CDR3aa: CASRKARGFNTGELFF; CDR3nt: TGTGCCAGCAGAAAAGCTAGGGGGTTTAACACCGGGGAGCTGTTTTTT; j_gene: TRBJ2-2; abundance: .; v_gene: TRBV6-5; d_gene: .
CDR3aa: CASSMGRAVVNQPQHF; CDR3nt: TGTGCCAGTAGTATGGGGAGGGCAGTCGTCAATCAGCCCCAGCATTTT; j_gene: TRBJ1-5; abundance: .; v_gene: TRBV19; d_gene: .
CDR3aa: CASSQAVRYNEQFF; CDR3nt: TGTGCCAGCAGCCAAGCGGTCCGGTACAATGAGCAGTTCTTC; j_gene: TRBJ2-1; abundance: many; v_gene: TRBV14; d_gene: .
CDR3aa: CSGAMGGDIQYF; CDR3nt: TGCAGTGGAGCAATGGGGGGGGACATTCAGTACTTC; j_gene: TRBJ2-4; abundance: many; v_gene: TRBV20-1; d_gene: TRBD2
CDR3aa: CSARLAGGGELFF; CDR3nt: TGCAGCGCTAGACTAGCGGGAGGCGGGGAGCTGTTTTTT; j_gene: TRBJ2-2; abundance: .; v_gene: TRBV29-1; d_gene: TRBD2
CDR3aa: CASTRGRGLNTEAFF; CDR3nt: TGTGCCAGCACCCGAGGGAGGGGGTTGAACACTGAAGCTTTCTTT; j_gene: TRBJ1-1; abundance: medium-sized; v_gene: TRBV6-6; d_gene: .
CDR3aa: CSVEDRGERGTDTQYF; CDR3nt: TGCAGCGTTGAAGATCGTGGAGAGCGGGGCACAGATACGCAGTATTTT; j_gene: TRBJ2-3; abundance: many; v_gene: TRBV29-1; d_gene: .
CDR3aa: CASSQGEGDHGYTF; CDR3nt: TGTGCCAGCAGCCAAGGAGAAGGGGATCATGGCTACACCTTC; j_gene: TRBJ1-2; abundance: .; v_gene: TRBV4-2; d_gene: .
CDR3aa: CASSAIHGGTEAFF; CDR3nt: TGTGCCAGCAGCGCCATCCACGGTGGCACTGAAGCTTTCTTT; j_gene: TRBJ1-1; abundance: many; v_gene: TRBV7-2; d_gene: .
CDR3aa: CASNPSRGAGETQYF; CDR3nt: TGTGCCAGCAATCCCTCGCGGGGGGCTGGGGAGACCCAGTACTTC; j_gene: TRBJ2-5; abundance: .; v_gene: TRBV28; d_gene: TRBD2
CDR3aa: CASIPDRSSYNEQFF; CDR3nt: TGTGCCAGTATTCCGGACCGGAGCTCCTACAATGAGCAGTTCTTC; j_gene: TRBJ2-1; abundance: .; v_gene: TRBV19; d_gene: .
CDR3aa: CASSSTSGPRGNQPQHF; CDR3nt: TGTGCCAGCAGCTCCACATCGGGACCAAGGGGCAATCAGCCCCAGCATTTT; j_gene: TRBJ1-5; abundance: many; v_gene: TRBV7-2; d_gene: .
CDR3aa: CASSPDPGTDTQYF; CDR3nt: TGCGCCAGCAGCCCGGACCCGGGGACAGATACGCAGTATTTT; j_gene: TRBJ2-3; abundance: .; v_gene: TRBV5-1; d_gene: .
CDR3aa: CASSLGRLPPYGYTF; CDR3nt: TGTGCCAGCAGTTTGGGCCGATTACCCCCCTATGGCTACACCTTC; j_gene: TRBJ1-2; abundance: .; v_gene: TRBV12-3/TRBV12-4; d_gene: .
CDR3aa: CATRQANTEAFF; CDR3nt: TGTGCCACTAGACAGGCGAACACTGAAGCTTTCTTT; j_gene: TRBJ1-1; abundance: many; v_gene: TRBV12-3/TRBV12-4; d_gene: .
CDR3aa: CATSRDRDSEGSKNIQYF; CDR3nt: TGTGCCACCAGCAGAGATAGGGACAGTGAGGGGTCCAAAAACATTCAGTACTTC; j_gene: TRBJ2-4; abundance: .; v_gene: TRBV15; d_gene: TRBD1
CDR3aa: CASSAPAHGPQETQYF; CDR3nt: TGTGCCAGCAGCGCCCCAGCCCACGGCCCCCAAGAGACCCAGTACTTC; j_gene: TRBJ2-5; abundance: many; v_gene: TRBV7-2; d_gene: .
CDR3aa: CAWSTGRSDTQYF; CDR3nt: TGTGCCTGGAGTACTGGGAGGTCAGATACGCAGTATTTT; j_gene: TRBJ2-3; abundance: many; v_gene: TRBV30; d_gene: .
CDR3aa: CASSGTGVLLLHF; CDR3nt: TGTGCCAGTAGCGGGACAGGGGTATTACTCCTCCACTTT; j_gene: TRBJ1-6; abundance: .; v_gene: TRBV19; d_gene: TRBD1